The 21 T cell receptor beta chains given below trace back to one sample, sequenced in a study of T cell repertoires in cytomegalovirus infection (dated by TCRdb to between 2018 and 2021). Sequencing was performed on an Illumina HiSeq 1500. TCRdb applied fastp at Q25 and MiXCR to the public reads, then kept only in-frame beta chains. Rows with one shared CDR3 protein collapse into an entry with the most common genes and DNA. A total of about a million distinct CDR3 sequences appear in this sample, roughly 30% of them only once. The top ten clonotypes cover around 15% of the sample. Antigens of these TCRs are unknown. In the paper's terms, the treatment or condition label means: in vitro stimulation with specific CMV peptide epitopes to enrich CMV-specific T cells. The sample was cultured CD8+ T cells from PBMCs, taken from culture after CMV antigen stimulation. The origin of the receptors is a human donor in good health (CMV status not recorded). Some clones in this sample may be carry-over from other donors' samples.

V and J are TRBV2 and TRBJ1-2; the D is unclear. This CDR3 contains 14 residues. The germline gives CDR1 SNHLY, CDR2 FYNNEI. Trimming removed 3 bases from V and 2 bases from J, with 10 bases in between. CDR3 loop: CASSDTGRNYGYTF. DNA of the CDR3: TGTGCCAGCAGTGACACCGGGAGGAACTATGGCTACACCTTC.

The table lists this clonotype with a few counts. This rearrangement joins TRBV7-8 to TRBJ2-2, with D maybe TRBD2 (6 bases). CDR1 SGHVS and CDR2 FQNEAQ come from the germline V gene. This CDR3 has 13 amino acids. The V gene lost 2 bases and the J gene lost 7 bases, with 8 bases spanning the gap. DNA of the CDR3: TGTGCCAGCAGCTTACCGGAGGGCGGGGAGCTGTTTTTT. As protein: CASSLPEGGELFF.

This clonotype appeared a few times. The chain couples TRBV9 to TRBJ1-6, with D possibly being TRBD1 (5 bases). Germline V CDR1 and CDR2: SGDLS, YYNGEE. Trimming stripped 0 bases from V and 7 bases from J, with 8 bases between. The CDR3 length is 14 residues. CDR3 coding DNA: TGTGCCAGCAGCGTAGCCGGGGCCAATTCACCCCTCCACTTT. Amino acid sequence: CASSVAGANSPLHF.

The rearrangement uses TRBV19 and TRBJ1-1; 7 bases agree with TRBD1. V was clipped by 7 bases and J by 8 bases; unmatched bases: 10. Germline CDR1 is LNHDA and CDR2 is SQIVND (reference sequence). The CDR3 totals 13 residues. Here the CDR3 reads CASTAGQFTEAFF. The CDR3 coding sequence is TGTGCCAGTACCGCGGGACAGTTTACAGAAGCTTTCTTT.

This clonotype was found once. The chain joins TRBV4-2 to TRBJ1-5; D remains ambiguous. V lost 0 bases and J 2 bases, leaving 11 bases between the germline ends. CDR1 is LGHNA and CDR2 is YNFKEQ in the germline V gene. The CDR3 has 16 amino acids. The CDR3 sequence is CASSQDASPGNQPQHF. CDR3 nucleotides: TGTGCCAGCAGCCAAGATGCCTCACCGGGCAATCAGCCCCAGCATTTT.

Regarding this clonotype: At one of its ends the junction is not consistent with the germline gene, which may arise from a read error. The V gene is TRBV10-3, the J gene TRBJ2-3; D might be TRBD1 (5 bases). CDR1 is ENHRY, CDR2 SYGVKD, per germline. The CDR3 totals 15 residues. In DNA form, the CDR3 reads TGTGTCATCGAAAGGGGCAGCTCTAGCACAGATACGCAGTATTTT. This translates into CVIERGSSSTDTQYF.

With respect to this clonotype: A read error may produce the germline difference seen at one junction end. The chain recombines TRBV7-6 with TRBJ2-2, with 8 bases aligning to TRBD1. Germline lookup yields CDR1 SGHVS and CDR2 FNYEAQ. The CDR3 loop spans 15 amino acids. CDR3 sequence reads: CASSIRGHGTGELFF. For the CDR3, the DNA is TGTGCTAGCAGCATCAGGGGGCACGGCACCGGGGAGCTGTTTTTT. The whole variable domain, filled in from reference TRBV7-6 and TRBJ2-2, reads GAGVSQSPRYKVTKRGQDVALRCDPISGHVSLYWYRQALGQGPEFLTYFNYEAQQDKSGLPNDRFSAERPEGSISTLTIQRTEQRDSAMYRCASSIRGHGTGELFFGEGSRLTVL.

This clonotype was seen more than once but under ten times. The V and J genes are TRBV19 and TRBJ2-1; D is unclear. With 2 bases removed from V and 3 bases from J, the gap between germline ends came to 5 bases. The CDR3 has 13 residues. The V gene's germline CDR1 is LNHDA and CDR2 SQIVND (reference sequence). The CDR3, as DNA: TGTGCCAGTAGTATACTGTTCTACAATGAGCAGTTCTTC. It encodes CASSILFYNEQFF.

The chain is built from TRBV11-2 and TRBJ2-7; unclear D gene. CDR1 is SGHAT and CDR2 is FQNNGV in the germline V gene. The CDR3 has 14 residues. Deletions cut 1 base from V and 3 bases from J, with 10 bases between. Here the CDR3 DNA reads TGTGCCAGCAGCTTAGTAGGAGAAATCTACGAGCAGTACGTC. Amino acid sequence: CASSLVGEIYEQYV.

The V and J genes are TRBV5-1 and TRBJ2-7; D tentatively fits TRBD1 or TRBD2 (6 bases each). The CDR3 is made up of 17 amino acids. Per germline, CDR1 SGHRS and CDR2 YFSETQ. Trimming shortened V by 7 bases and J by 3 bases, and 26 bases separated the two germline ends. In DNA form, the CDR3 reads TGCGCCAGCGGAGGGTGTCGGTACAGGGTAATCATCTACGAGCAGTACTTC. Translated, it gives CASGGCRYRVIIYEQYF.

This clonotype showed up just a few times. The chain couples TRBV2 to TRBJ2-1, with 11 bases identical to TRBD2. Germline V gene lookup returns CDR1 SNHLY and CDR2 FYNNEI. This CDR3 contains 17 residues. V shed 2 bases, J shed 8 bases, and the junction held 11 bases outside the gene matches. CDR3 nucleotide sequence: TGTGCCAGCAGTGAAAGGGCACTAGCGGGGGCGCCCCATGAGCAGTTCTTC. As protein: CASSERALAGAPHEQFF.

There are a few counts of this clonotype. The V call is TRBV5-6, the J call TRBJ2-3; 7 positions agree with TRBD2. This CDR3 region has 15 residues. The ends lost 2 bases at V and 0 bases at J; junction bases unmatched: 3. The V gene's germline CDR1 is SGHDT and CDR2 YYEEEE. Here the CDR3 DNA reads TGTGCCAGCAGCTTAAATAGCGGGAGCACAGATACGCAGTATTTT. Its translation: CASSLNSGSTDTQYF. The entire variable domain, with the rest obtained from reference TRBV5-6 and TRBJ2-3, is as follows: DAGVTQSPTHLIKTRGQQVTLRCSPKSGHDTVSWYQQALGQGPQFIFQYYEEEERQRGNFPDRFSGHQFPNYSSELNVNALLLGDSALYLCASSLNSGSTDTQYFGPGTRLTVL.

The chain links TRBV9 to TRBJ2-1; D tentatively fits TRBD1 or TRBD2 (6 bases each). The CDR3 extends over 19 amino acids. The V and J ends lost 3 bases and 0 bases respectively, with 22 bases between them. Germline CDR1 SGDLS, CDR2 YYNGEE. The CDR3 sequence is CASSGERGVRMSSYNEQFF. The DNA for the CDR3 is TGTGCCAGCAGCGGTGAAAGGGGGGTCCGTATGAGCTCCTACAATGAGCAGTTCTTC.

In its sample, this clonotype was seen once. The chain carries TRBV7-4 and TRBJ2-7, with D possibly being TRBD1 (7 bases). Germline CDR1 is SGHVT and CDR2 is SQSDAQ. The CDR3 contains 16 residues. As DNA, the CDR3 is TGTGCCAACAGCTTAGGTCAGGGGGAGGCTTTCTACGAGCAGTACGTC. As protein: CANSLGQGEAFYEQYV.

CDR3 residues: CASSLGPGTYEQYF. CDR3 coding DNA: TGTGCCAGCAGTTTGGGCCCGGGTACCTACGAGCAGTACTTC. The V gene is TRBV27, the J gene TRBJ2-7; D not certain. Trimming removed 3 bases from V and 2 bases from J, with 11 bases in between. The CDR3 covers 14 residues. The germline V gene encodes CDR1 MNHEY and CDR2 SMNVEV (reference sequence).

V and J are TRBV6-1 and TRBJ1-1, with 7 nucleotides matching TRBD1. The CDR3 is 14 residues long. The germline CDR1 and CDR2 sequences are MNHNS and SASEGT. The V gene end was trimmed by 3 bases and the J gene end by 5 bases; junction bases not matched to a gene: 6. Here the CDR3 DNA reads TGTGCCAGCAGTGATTCGGCAGGGGGGACTGAAGCTTTCTTT. Protein: CASSDSAGGTEAFF.

The chain uses TRBV12-3 or TRBV12-4 and TRBJ1-2; no firm D call. V lost 3 bases, J lost 3 bases, and 14 bases lay in between. CDR3 length: 15 residues. CDR3 nucleotides: TGTGCCAGCAGTTTCGGGCTCAGGATATACTATGGCTACACCTTC. Protein sequence: CASSFGLRIYYGYTF.

This clonotype appeared a few times. This chain joins TRBV12-5 and TRBJ1-2; D remains ambiguous. Germline-derived CDR1 and CDR2 are LGHNT and FRNRAP. The CDR3 extends over 11 amino acids. V lost 0 bases to trimming and J lost 8 bases, with 4 bases between them. The CDR3 sequence: CASGLVRGYTF. The DNA for the CDR3 is TGTGCTAGTGGTTTGGTACGCGGCTACACCTTC.

As concerns this clonotype: A much larger clone differs by one base, so this may be a read error. This chain uses TRBV7-8 with TRBJ2-2; the D gene is possibly TRBD2 (5 bases). Germline loops: CDR1 SGHVS, CDR2 FQNEAQ. The length of the CDR3 is 14 residues. This CDR3 is CASSFSGNIGELFF. CDR3 nucleotide sequence: TGTGCCAGCAGCTTTTCGGGGAACATCGGGGAGCTGTTTTTT. The variable domain in full, with the rest retrieved from reference TRBV7-8 and TRBJ2-2, is GAGVSQSPRYKVAKRGQDVALRCDPISGHVSLFWYQQALGQGPEFLTYFQNEAQLDKSGLPSDRFFAERPEGSVSTLKIQRTQQEDSAVYLCASSFSGNIGELFFGEGSRLTVL.

This clonotype was seen a few times. V gene TRBV12-3 or TRBV12-4 combines with J gene TRBJ2-3; 9 nucleotides match TRBD1. V shed 4 bases and J 5 bases; nucleotides not matched to a gene: 4. The CDR3 covers 14 residues. The CDR3 here is CASSSLTGGDTQYF. CDR3 nucleotide sequence: TGTGCCAGCAGTTCCCTGACAGGGGGAGATACGCAGTATTTT.

A few counts support this clonotype. The chain employs TRBV6-2 or TRBV6-3 and TRBJ1-1; maybe TRBD1 (5 bases). Deletions cut 5 bases from V and 1 base from J, with 11 bases between. Looked up from germline, CDR1 is MNHEY and CDR2 is SVGEGT. This CDR3 is built from 14 residues. The DNA for the CDR3 is TGTGCCAGCAGTCGGGGACTTACGAACACTGAAGCTTTCTTT. Amino acids: CASSRGLTNTEAFF.